This T cell receptor beta chain originates from a study of cytomegalovirus exposure and HLA in healthy donors. The study ran its PCR with 60 Vbeta and 13 Jbeta primers. Clones were sequenced by immunoSEQ multiplex PCR, and TCRdb holds only the in-frame ones, with some missing. The repertoire holds 150,000 to 200,000 clones, with 80% to 90% as singletons. V gave up 5 bases and J gave up 1 base; unmatched junction bases: 5. CDR1 and CDR2 (germline): MNHEY, SMNVEV (reference sequence). This CDR3 comprises 15 residues. Whole-study findings and limits: Presence/absence analyses assumed roughly uniform sequencing depth across donors.

A word on this clone: Its antigen is as yet unknown.

Material: PBMCs. The clonotype was recovered from a girl aged 2-10 years in good health and CMV-seropositive. The chain carries TRBV27 and TRBJ1-5, with 7 bases aligning to TRBD1. CDR3 sequence reads: CASSRDRASNQPQHF. The CDR3 nucleotides are TGTGCCAGCAGTCGCGACAGGGCAAGCAATCAGCCCCAGCATTTT.